These 19 T cell receptor beta chains were sequenced from one sample in a study of PD-L1 blockade in urothelial cancer. Produced via immunoSEQ multiplex PCR; TCRdb's table is partial and in-frame only. The repertoire holds some 20,000 clones, with 85% to 90% as singletons. The sample was PBMCs, taken around atezolizumab (anti-PD-L1) treatment. The receptors were sampled from a man aged 45-60 years with urothelial cancer.

V and J are TRBV11-2 and TRBJ1-2, with D uncertain. Germline values: CDR1 SGHAT, CDR2 FQNNGV. The CDR3 extends over 14 amino acids. Trimming cost V 5 bases and J 2 bases, with 12 bases left between them. The chain's CDR3 is CASSPLPRNYGYTF. DNA of the CDR3: TGTGCCAGCAGCCCTTTGCCCAGGAACTATGGCTACACCTTC. The full variable domain, with the rest looked up from reference TRBV11-2 and TRBJ1-2, is EAGVAQSPRYKIIEKRQSVAFWCNPISGHATLYWYQQILGQGPKLLIQFQNNGVVDDSQLPKDRFSAERLKGVDSTLKIQPAKLEDSAVYLCASSPLPRNYGYTFGSGTRLTVV.

The rearrangement uses TRBV6-1 and TRBJ2-5; TRBD2 might be the D (5 bases). The ends were cut back, 8 bases at V and 5 bases at J, with 15 bases in the middle. There are 13 residues in the CDR3. The V gene's germline CDR1 is MNHNS and CDR2 SASEGT. The CDR3 here is CASVLAVGETQYF. The CDR3 nucleotides are TGTGCCAGCGTTCTAGCCGTTGGGGAGACCCAGTACTTC.

The rearrangement joins TRBV25-1 to TRBJ2-2; no clear D. The CDR3 covers 15 residues. Looked up from germline, CDR1 is MGHDK and CDR2 is SYGVNS. V lost 1 base to trimming and J lost 2 bases, with 8 bases between them. The CDR3 protein is CASSEFGGNTGELFF. For the CDR3, the DNA is TGTGCCAGCAGTGAATTCGGCGGTAACACCGGGGAGCTGTTTTTT.

The chain is built from TRBV4-3 and TRBJ2-3; D is perhaps TRBD2 (5 bases). Germline CDR1 reads LGHNA; CDR2 reads YSLEER. The CDR3 extends over 15 amino acids. V was trimmed by 4 bases and J by 0 bases, leaving 11 bases between them. CDR3 amino acids: CASSPRGASTDTQYF. DNA for the CDR3: TGCGCCAGCAGCCCCCGGGGTGCTAGCACAGATACGCAGTATTTT.

J is TRBJ2-2 and V is TRBV19; TRBD2 matches 7 bases. From germline, CDR1 is LNHDA and CDR2 SQIVND (reference sequence). The CDR3 length is 15 residues. Germline trimming cut 7 bases from V and 1 base from J; bases unmatched to any gene: 6. The CDR3 spells CASTGRERNTGELFF. CDR3 DNA sequence: TGTGCCAGTACTGGGCGGGAGCGGAACACCGGGGAGCTGTTTTTT.

This rearrangement joins TRBV7-9 to TRBJ1-5; TRBD1 matches at 12 bases. The germline V gene has CDR1 SEHNR and CDR2 FQNEAQ (reference sequence). The trim removed 5 bases at V and 0 bases at J, leaving 8 bases unmatched. The CDR3 loop spans 18 amino acids. The CDR3 reads CASSVGTGGLNSNQPQHF. As DNA, the CDR3 is TGTGCCAGCAGCGTCGGGACAGGGGGCCTTAATAGCAATCAGCCCCAGCATTTT.

The gene calls are TRBV28 and TRBJ2-2; a weak D match, TRBD2 (5 bases). From germline, CDR1 is MDHEN and CDR2 SYDVKM. This CDR3 region has 12 residues. V was pared by 3 bases and J by 10 bases, with 9 bases between. The CDR3: CASSFPSLELFF. The DNA of the CDR3 is TGTGCCAGCAGTTTTCCTAGCTTGGAGCTGTTTTTT. Variable domain in full (rest from reference TRBV28 and TRBJ2-2): DVKVTQSSRYLVKRTGEKVFLECVQDMDHENMFWYRQDPGLGLRLIYFSYDVKMKEKGDIPEGYSVSREKKERFSLILESASTNQTSMYLCASSFPSLELFFGEGSRLTVL.

CDR3 region: CASSAPRGQGGQPQHF. In DNA form, the CDR3 reads TGTGCCAGTAGTGCCCCAAGGGGGCAAGGAGGTCAGCCCCAGCATTTT. The chain recombines TRBV19 with TRBJ1-5; 7 bases agree with TRBD1. The V gene end was trimmed by 5 bases and the J gene end by 6 bases; junction bases not matched to a gene: 13. This CDR3 has 16 residues. Germline lookup yields CDR1 LNHDA and CDR2 SQIVND (reference sequence). Drawing the rest from reference TRBV19 and TRBJ1-5, the complete variable domain is DGGITQSPKYLFRKEGQNVTLSCEQNLNHDAMYWYRQDPGQGLRLIYYSQIVNDFQKGDIAEGYSVSREKKESFPLTVTSAQKNPTAFYLCASSAPRGQGGQPQHFGDGTRLSIL.

The V and J genes are TRBV9 and TRBJ2-1; tentatively, D is TRBD2 (5 bases). The V gene's germline CDR1 is SGDLS and CDR2 YYNGEE. This CDR3 comprises 15 residues. The germline V and J ends were trimmed by 0 bases and 8 bases, with 15 bases remaining between them. In DNA form, the CDR3 reads TGTGCCAGCAGCGTAGAAAGCGGCAGGCGCCATGAGCAGTTCTTC. It specifies CASSVESGRRHEQFF.

The table lists this clone with a count of one. The rearrangement links TRBV4-3 to TRBJ2-7; possible D gene TRBD2, 6 bases. CDR1 and CDR2 (germline): LGHNA, YSLEER. Trimming removed 4 bases from V and 0 bases from J, with 10 bases in between. The CDR3 totals 14 residues. CDR3 residues: CASSPGLVSYEQYF. CDR3 DNA sequence: TGCGCCAGCAGCCCGGGACTTGTCTCCTACGAGCAGTACTTC.

The chain combines TRBV5-4 with TRBJ2-3; D remains unclear. Deletions cut 3 bases from V and 0 bases from J, with 5 bases between. Germline CDR1 SGHNT, CDR2 YYREEE (reference sequence). The CDR3 loop spans 13 amino acids. In DNA, the CDR3 is TGTGCCAGCAGCTATCAGAGCACAGATACGCAGTATTTT. Translation gives CASSYQSTDTQYF.

The chain has TRBV11-2 and TRBJ2-2; TRBD1 agrees at 9 bases. Germline CDR1 reads SGHAT; CDR2 reads FQNNGV. CDR3 length: 16 amino acids. The V and J ends lost 1 base and 6 bases, in that order; junction bases with no gene match: 6. DNA for the CDR3: TGTGCCAGCAGCTTAGGCGGACAGGGGATAGCCGGGGAGCTGTTTTTT. It translates to CASSLGGQGIAGELFF.

This clone was seen a single time. The V call is TRBV27, the J call TRBJ2-1; D unclear. V lost 5 bases to trimming and J lost 0 bases, with 14 bases between them. Per germline, CDR1 MNHEY and CDR2 SMNVEV (reference sequence). This CDR3 is 16 amino acids long. The CDR3 loop is CASSPRLQVSYNEQFF. The CDR3 nucleotides are TGTGCCAGCAGTCCACGTCTGCAGGTCTCCTACAATGAGCAGTTCTTC.

The V and J genes are TRBV28 and TRBJ2-7; 11 bases agree with TRBD2. The CDR3 extends over 20 amino acids. Germline-derived CDR1 and CDR2 are MDHEN and SYDVKM. The junction had 19 bases not matched to a gene; V was cut back by 1 base and J by 5 bases. CDR3 bases: TGTGCCAGCAGTTTATTTCTCGGACTGTTTACGACTAGCGGGACCAACGAGCAGTACTTC. Translated: CASSLFLGLFTTSGTNEQYF.

This clone came up once. V and J are TRBV18 and TRBJ2-5; D may be TRBD1 (6 bases). The CDR3 is 16 residues long. The germline V gene has CDR1 KGHSH and CDR2 LQKENI. V lost 4 bases and J 5 bases, leaving 20 bases between the germline ends. Written as DNA, the CDR3 is TGTGCCAGCTCACTGGGGACACAGACCGTCGGGGAGACCCAGTACTTC. Translating gives CASSLGTQTVGETQYF. The whole variable domain, filled in from reference TRBV18 and TRBJ2-5, reads NAGVMQNPRHLVRRRGQEARLRCSPMKGHSHVYWYRQLPEEGLKFMVYLQKENIIDESGMPKERFSAEFPKEGPSILRIQQVVRGDSAAYFCASSLGTQTVGETQYFGPGTRLLVL.

This clone was observed a single time. The chain is built from TRBV10-2 and TRBJ1-5; D is unclear. This CDR3 contains 13 residues. Germline loops: CDR1 WSHSY, CDR2 SAAADI. Trimming shortened V by 1 base and J by 5 bases, and 6 bases separated the two germline ends. Written as DNA, the CDR3 is TGCGCCAGCAGTGAGTGGAGGTATCAGCCCCAGCATTTT. It is translated as CASSEWRYQPQHF.

In its sample, this clone was seen once. V usage is TRBV18 and J usage is TRBJ1-6; 7 bases agree with TRBD1. CDR1 KGHSH and CDR2 LQKENI come from the germline V gene. The V gene end was trimmed by 5 bases and the J gene end by 2 bases; junction bases not matched to a gene: 12. The CDR3 length is 18 residues. The CDR3 DNA follows: TGTGCCAGCTCAAAAGGACAGGACTTCCCTACCTATAATTCACCCCTCCACTTT. Translation: CASSKGQDFPTYNSPLHF.

This sequence joins TRBV14 and TRBJ2-3; 10 bases line up with TRBD1. This CDR3 comprises 17 residues. The germline gives CDR1 SGHDN, CDR2 FVKESK. The trim removed 0 bases at V and 2 bases at J, leaving 5 bases unmatched. The CDR3 DNA reads as TGTGCCAGCAGCCAAGACCGGGACAGGGGAATCACAGATACGCAGTATTTT. Protein: CASSQDRDRGITDTQYF.

V and J are TRBV29-1 and TRBJ2-2, with D perhaps TRBD1 (5 bases). The V end was cut by 2 bases, the J end by 1 base, with 11 bases between. CDR1 is SQVTM and CDR2 is ANQGSEA in the germline V gene. This CDR3 comprises 15 residues. The CDR3 nucleotides read TGCAGCGTTGAAACCAGGGTGGGGAACACCGGGGAGCTGTTTTTT. It is translated as CSVETRVGNTGELFF.